This passage covers 2 T cell receptor beta chains from one sample sequenced in a study of blood T cell repertoires in COVID-19. Clones were read by immunoSEQ multiplex PCR, and TCRdb kept only the in-frame ones, dropping some. The sample has nearly 50,000 clones, under 90% seen once. Sequenced: peripheral blood. The source is a woman older than 75 with COVID-19, enrolled during active disease.

The chain joins TRBV5-1 to TRBJ2-5, with 10 bases that match TRBD1. The trim removed 4 bases at V and 3 bases at J, leaving 6 bases unmatched. The CDR3 spans 15 residues. The germline V gene has CDR1 SGHRS and CDR2 YFSETQ. CDR3 DNA: TGCGCCAGCAGCCCTAGGACAGGGGGGGAAGAGACCCAGTACTTC. Translating it yields CASSPRTGGEETQYF.

V gene TRBV19 combines with J gene TRBJ2-7, with TRBD1 identical over 9 bases. V was pared by 4 bases and J by 4 bases, with 2 bases of the junction left unmatched. Germline V gene lookup returns CDR1 LNHDA and CDR2 SQIVND (reference sequence). The CDR3 loop spans 13 amino acids. The CDR3 is CASSTDRGYEQYF. The CDR3 region has the DNA TGTGCCAGTAGTACGGACAGGGGTTACGAGCAGTACTTC.